The 8 T cell receptor beta chains listed next were all sequenced from one sample in a study of T cell repertoires in cytomegalovirus infection. TCRdb used MiXCR to reprocess the reads, holding one entry per CDR3 protein. The sample consists of hundreds of thousands of distinct CDR3 sequences, roughly 31% of them appearing once. Their specific antigens are unknown. This sample comprised cultured CD8+ T cells from PBMCs, obtained from culture after CMV antigen stimulation. The receptors originated from a human donor in good health (CMV status not recorded). Some clones in this sample may be carry-over from other donors' samples.

The chain recombines TRBV28 with TRBJ2-1; 12 nucleotides line up with TRBD2. The CDR3 is 16 amino acids. The V and J ends lost 4 bases and 8 bases, in that order; junction bases with no gene match: 9. Per germline, CDR1 MDHEN and CDR2 SYDVKM. This chain's CDR3 is CASSYSTSGGIYEQFF. The CDR3 DNA is TGTGCCAGCAGTTACTCGACTAGCGGGGGTATCTATGAGCAGTTCTTC.

V gene TRBV6-1 combines with J gene TRBJ2-2; 8 bases agree with TRBD2. The CDR3 has 12 amino acids. Germline CDR1 is MNHNS and CDR2 is SASEGT. With 7 bases clipped from V and 8 bases from J, the junction kept 3 bases outside the gene matches. The CDR3 bases are TGTGCCAGCATCTCGGGAGGGGGGGAGCTGTTTTTT. It encodes CASISGGGELFF.

This rearrangement joins TRBV15 to TRBJ1-5; 8 bases fit TRBD1. The CDR3 runs to 14 residues. In germline, CDR1 is LNHNV, CDR2 YYDKDF (reference sequence). The V segment lost 3 bases and the J segment 7 bases; nucleotides outside the gene matches: 5. CDR3 nucleotides: TGTGCCACCAGCAGGGCAGGGGGCCGGCAGCCCCAGCATTTT. Translation: CATSRAGGRQPQHF.

The chain combines TRBV9 with TRBJ2-6; TRBD2 might be the D (7 bases). The CDR3 extends over 16 amino acids. V was cut by 2 bases and J by 4 bases, with 13 bases left in between. Germline V gives CDR1 SGDLS, CDR2 YYNGEE. The CDR3 region is CASSVGGAGGANVLTF. The CDR3 DNA is TGTGCCAGCAGCGTGGGGGGGGCGGGCGGGGCCAACGTCCTGACTTTC.

This clonotype was counted only a few times. V usage is TRBV6-1 and J usage is TRBJ1-6, with D perhaps TRBD1 (6 bases). The germline V and J ends were trimmed by 6 bases and 8 bases, with 14 bases remaining between them. This CDR3 is built from 14 residues. Germline V gives CDR1 MNHNS, CDR2 SASEGT. CDR3: CASSDRGGHSPLHF. DNA of the CDR3: TGTGCCAGCAGCGACAGAGGGGGGCATTCACCCCTCCACTTT.

This clonotype was picked up many times. The J gene is TRBJ1-5, the V gene TRBV10-3; D is unclear. CDR1 is ENHRY and CDR2 is SYGVKD in the germline V gene. V was cut by 2 bases and J by 2 bases, with 4 bases left in between. The CDR3 runs to 13 residues. In DNA, the CDR3 is TGTGCCATCAGTGAGGGGGGCAATCAGCCCCAGCATTTT. It translates to CAISEGGNQPQHF.

This clonotype was counted ten times or more. The chain links TRBV7-9 to TRBJ2-1, with 7 bases that match TRBD2. The CDR3 length is 18 residues. The J segment lost 1 base and the V segment lost 5 bases, leaving 14 bases of the junction unmatched. Germline-derived CDR1 and CDR2 are SEHNR and FQNEAQ (reference sequence). The CDR3 loop reads CASSLKIPGTTSYNEQFF. As DNA, the CDR3 is TGTGCCAGCAGCCTGAAAATACCCGGGACTACATCCTACAATGAGCAGTTCTTC.

The chain combines TRBV7-8 with TRBJ1-2; the D is unclear. Trimming shortened V by 1 base and J by 8 bases, and 8 bases separated the two germline ends. Germline loops: CDR1 SGHVS, CDR2 FQNEAQ. The CDR3 length is 12 residues. Here the CDR3 reads CASSLGSWGYTF. The CDR3 bases are TGTGCCAGCAGCTTAGGGTCTTGGGGCTACACCTTC. Complete variable domain (other parts from reference TRBV7-8 and TRBJ1-2): GAGVSQSPRYKVAKRGQDVALRCDPISGHVSLFWYQQALGQGPEFLTYFQNEAQLDKSGLPSDRFFAERPEGSVSTLKIQRTQQEDSAVYLCASSLGSWGYTFGSGTRLTVV.